This T cell receptor (beta chain) was found in a study of shared clonotypes between healthy human individuals. Sequencing was performed with immunoSEQ multiplex PCR; in TCRdb, only in-frame clones are kept and a portion is missing. In the table there are 500,000 to 650,000 clones, roughly 79% of which are singletons. Study donors comprised healthy, HIV-negative adults devoid of recent acute infection or vaccination. The CDR3 has 16 residues. Germline V gene lookup returns CDR1 SGHTA and CDR2 FQGNSA. V was trimmed by 0 bases and J by 2 bases, leaving 13 bases between them. Sample: PBMCs. This TCR derives from a woman in her thirties or forties in good health. Some clones in this sample may be carry-over from other donors' samples. V gene TRBV7-2 combines with J gene TRBJ1-2; D is possibly TRBD1 (5 bases). CDR3: CASSLAGGANNYGYTF. CDR3 coding DNA: TGTGCCAGCAGCTTAGCCGGCGGGGCAAACAACTATGGCTACACCTTC.